The rows below give T cell receptor beta chains drawn from one sample of a study of blood T cell repertoires in COVID-19. Assay used: immunoSEQ multiplex PCR; TCRdb lists only in-frame clones, some missing. The table records around 130,000 clones, around 88% of them present only once. The sequenced material came from PBMCs or T cells enriched from blood (not recorded which). The receptors were gathered from a woman aged 45 to 65 who had recovered from COVID-19. Each CDR3 is given with its conserved first and last residue. The order of the fields is CDR3 DNA, CDR3 protein, J gene, V gene, CDR3 length, D gene, clone size. The D gene is left open where the match is weak. Some rows have no size entry. The others give once, few or many, or a class for an expanded clone.

TGTGCCAGCATTCGGGACACTCAAACCAGGGGGTATGGCTACACCTTC,CASIRDTQTRGYGYTF,TRBJ1-2,TRBV2,16,TRBD1,NA
TGTGCCAGCAGCTGGACAGGGACAAAATATGGCTACACCTTC,CASSWTGTKYGYTF,TRBJ1-2,TRBV5-5,14,TRBD1,NA
TGTGCCAGCAGCGGTCAGGGTAACTATGGCTACACCTTC,CASSGQGNYGYTF,TRBJ1-2,TRBV2,13,NA,NA
TGTGCCAGCAGCTCCGACCCCTCGGGCGAGCAGTACTTC,CASSSDPSGEQYF,TRBJ2-7,TRBV7-8,13,NA,once
TGTGCCAGCAGCTTAGGTAGACACTACGAGCAGTACTTC,CASSLGRHYEQYF,TRBJ2-7,TRBV11-3,13,NA,few
TGCGCCACCTACAAAGGACAGCTGAACACCGGGGAGCTGTTTTTT,CATYKGQLNTGELFF,TRBJ2-2,TRBV5-1,15,NA,NA
TGTGCCAGCTCACCACCTAGACAGCATCTTATAGGCTACACCTTC,CASSPPRQHLIGYTF,TRBJ1-2,TRBV18,15,NA,NA
TGTGCCAGCAGACAGGGGCGTAGGGGCTCGGCTGAAGCTTTCTTT,CASRQGRRGSAEAFF,TRBJ1-1,TRBV3-1/TRBV3-2,15,TRBD1,few
TGCAGCGTTGCGAAAAACGCGGGGGGGCCCGGGGAGACCCAGTACTTC,CSVAKNAGGPGETQYF,TRBJ2-5,TRBV29-1,16,TRBD2,NA
TGTGCCAGCAGCGGACAGGGAGGCAATCAGCCCCAGCATTTT,CASSGQGGNQPQHF,TRBJ1-5,TRBV9,14,TRBD1,NA
TGTGCCAGCAGCTTGTACCAGGGGCCCTCGTTTGGTGAGCAGTTCTTC,CASSLYQGPSFGEQFF,TRBJ2-1,TRBV5-6,16,NA,NA
TGTGCCAGCAGTTTAGAGGGTTATAGCAATCAGCCCCAGCATTTT,CASSLEGYSNQPQHF,TRBJ1-5,TRBV27,15,NA,NA
TGTGCCAGCAGCCATCTCAGCGGGGGAAACTACGAGCAGTACTTC,CASSHLSGGNYEQYF,TRBJ2-7,TRBV3-1/TRBV3-2,15,TRBD2,NA
TGTGCCAGCAGCCCAAACGGGAAGCTGGGCTACACCTTC,CASSPNGKLGYTF,TRBJ1-2,TRBV2,13,NA,once
TGTGCCAGCAGCCGACTAGCCTCTGGAAACACCATATATTTT,CASSRLASGNTIYF,TRBJ1-3,TRBV6-5,14,NA,NA
TGTGCCAGCAGTCACGACAGCTACTATGGCTACACCTTC,CASSHDSYYGYTF,TRBJ1-2,TRBV12-3/TRBV12-4,13,NA,NA
TGTGCCCTACGGACAGGGGGTGATTACGAGCAGTACTTC,CALRTGGDYEQYF,TRBJ2-7,TRBV2,13,TRBD1,once
TGTGCCAGCAGCCACCGGGACATGTACTCCTACGAGCAGTACTTC,CASSHRDMYSYEQYF,TRBJ2-7,TRBV6-5,15,NA,NA
TGTGCCAGCAGCGGGGGACAGAGCACTGAAGCTTTCTTT,CASSGGQSTEAFF,TRBJ1-1,TRBV9,13,TRBD1,NA
TGTGCCAGCAGCCCACGCGGGGGGACCTACGAGCAGTACTTC,CASSPRGGTYEQYF,TRBJ2-7,TRBV7-9,14,TRBD2,NA
TGTGCCAGCAGCGCCGGGACAGGGGATGAAAAACTGTTTTTT,CASSAGTGDEKLFF,TRBJ1-4,TRBV6-5,14,TRBD1,NA
TGTGCCAGCAACACGGGACAGGGGGCTGATGGCTACACCTTC,CASNTGQGADGYTF,TRBJ1-2,TRBV16,14,TRBD1,NA
TGTGCCACCAGTGATAGACAGGCCAAGACCCAGTACTTC,CATSDRQAKTQYF,TRBJ2-5,TRBV24-1,13,NA,NA
TGTGCCAGCAGCCCGGGACAGGGGGCTTACGAGCAGTACTTC,CASSPGQGAYEQYF,TRBJ2-7,TRBV9,14,TRBD1,NA
TGTGCCAGCTCACCAACAACAGGTACGGGCGAGCAGTACTTC,CASSPTTGTGEQYF,TRBJ2-7,TRBV18,14,NA,NA
TGTGCCAGCAGTTATATACAGTATAGCAATCAGCCCCAGCATTTT,CASSYIQYSNQPQHF,TRBJ1-5,TRBV6-2/TRBV6-3,15,NA,NA
TGCGCCAGCAGCCAAAGGTCCGAGGACTATGGCTACACCTTC,CASSQRSEDYGYTF,TRBJ1-2,TRBV5-1,14,NA,NA
TGTGCCAGCAGCGACAGGGTGAACACTGAAGCTTTCTTT,CASSDRVNTEAFF,TRBJ1-1,TRBV11-2,13,TRBD1,few
TGTGCCAGCAGCCAAGAGAAGGCGGAAATGAACTATGGCTACACCTTC,CASSQEKAEMNYGYTF,TRBJ1-2,TRBV4-2,16,NA,NA
TGTGCCAGCAGCGCCGGGATGAGTAAAGAGACCCAGTACTTC,CASSAGMSKETQYF,TRBJ2-5,TRBV9,14,NA,NA
TGTGCCAGCAGTCCCATTAAAGGGACAGGGGTTAATGGCTACACCTTC,CASSPIKGTGVNGYTF,TRBJ1-2,TRBV5-5,16,TRBD1,NA
TGTGCCAGCAGTGACTATCCCCATGAAAAACTGTTTTTT,CASSDYPHEKLFF,TRBJ1-4,TRBV2,13,NA,NA
TGTGCCAGCAGCCAAGTCGGGGGGTCCGGGCAGTACTTC,CASSQVGGSGQYF,TRBJ2-7,TRBV3-1/TRBV3-2,13,TRBD2,NA
TGTGCCAGCAGCCAATCTTGGGGCCCTGGGACTGAAGCTTTCTTT,CASSQSWGPGTEAFF,TRBJ1-1,TRBV3-1/TRBV3-2,15,NA,NA
TGTGCCAGCTCACCAACGGGACAGGGGAACACTGAAGCTTTCTTT,CASSPTGQGNTEAFF,TRBJ1-1,TRBV18,15,TRBD1,NA